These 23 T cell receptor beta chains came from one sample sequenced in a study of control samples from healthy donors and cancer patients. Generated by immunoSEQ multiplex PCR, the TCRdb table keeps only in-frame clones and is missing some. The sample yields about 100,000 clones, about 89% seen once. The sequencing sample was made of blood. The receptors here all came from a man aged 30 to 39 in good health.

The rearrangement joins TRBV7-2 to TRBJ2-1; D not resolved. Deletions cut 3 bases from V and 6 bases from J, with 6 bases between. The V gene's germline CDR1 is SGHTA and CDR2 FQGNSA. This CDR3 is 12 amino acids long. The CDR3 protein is CASSFSSNEQFF. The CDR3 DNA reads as TGTGCCAGCAGCTTTAGTAGCAATGAGCAGTTCTTC.

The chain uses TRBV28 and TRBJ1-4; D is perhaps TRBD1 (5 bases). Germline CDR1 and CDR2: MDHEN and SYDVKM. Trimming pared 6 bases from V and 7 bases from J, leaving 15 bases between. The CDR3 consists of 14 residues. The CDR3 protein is CASRLTVLSEKLFF. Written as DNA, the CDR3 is TGTGCCAGCAGGTTGACAGTTTTAAGTGAAAAACTGTTTTTT.

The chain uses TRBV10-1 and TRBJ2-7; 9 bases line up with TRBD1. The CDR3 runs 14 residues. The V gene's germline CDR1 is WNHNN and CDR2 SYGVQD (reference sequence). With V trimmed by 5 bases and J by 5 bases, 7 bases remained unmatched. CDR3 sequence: CASSSLQGANEQYV. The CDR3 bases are TGCGCCAGCAGTAGCTTACAGGGGGCCAACGAGCAGTACGTC.

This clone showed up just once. CDR3 nucleotides: TGTGCCAGCAGTTCCCCGGGGAAGGGGGTGAATTCACCCCTCCACTTT. It translates to CASSSPGKGVNSPLHF. This rearrangement joins TRBV27 to TRBJ1-6; tentatively, D is TRBD1 (6 bases). Trimming took 4 bases from V and 7 from J, leaving 17 bases between them. The CDR3 is 16 residues long. From germline, CDR1 is MNHEY and CDR2 SMNVEV (reference sequence).

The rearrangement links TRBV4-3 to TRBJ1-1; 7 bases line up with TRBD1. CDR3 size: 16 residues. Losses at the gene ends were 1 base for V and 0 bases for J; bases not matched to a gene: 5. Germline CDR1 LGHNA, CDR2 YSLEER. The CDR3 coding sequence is TGCGCCAGCAGCCAAGTCTCCGGGACAGTGAACACTGAAGCTTTCTTT. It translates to CASSQVSGTVNTEAFF.

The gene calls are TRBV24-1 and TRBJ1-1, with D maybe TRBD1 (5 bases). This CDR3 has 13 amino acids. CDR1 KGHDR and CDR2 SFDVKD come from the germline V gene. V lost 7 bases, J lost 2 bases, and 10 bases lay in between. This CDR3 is CATRAGGNTEAFF. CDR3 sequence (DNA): TGTGCCACCAGGGCCGGGGGTAACACTGAAGCTTTCTTT.

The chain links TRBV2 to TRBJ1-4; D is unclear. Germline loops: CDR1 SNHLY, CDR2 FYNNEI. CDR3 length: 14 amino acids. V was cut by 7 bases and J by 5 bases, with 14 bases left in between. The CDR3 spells CASTRVSQNEKLFF. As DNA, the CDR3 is TGTGCCAGCACTCGGGTCTCTCAAAATGAAAAACTGTTTTTT.

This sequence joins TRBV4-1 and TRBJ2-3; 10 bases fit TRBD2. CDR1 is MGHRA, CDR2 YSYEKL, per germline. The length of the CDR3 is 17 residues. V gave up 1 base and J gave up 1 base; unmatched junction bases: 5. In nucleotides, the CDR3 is TGCGCCAGCAGCCAAGTAGCGGGAGGTGATGGCACAGATACGCAGTATTTT. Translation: CASSQVAGGDGTDTQYF.

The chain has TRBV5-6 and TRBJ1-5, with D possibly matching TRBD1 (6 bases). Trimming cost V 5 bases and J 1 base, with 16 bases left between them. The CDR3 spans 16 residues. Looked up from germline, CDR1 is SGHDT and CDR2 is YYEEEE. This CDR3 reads CASSHRGTPSNQPQHF. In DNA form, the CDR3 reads TGTGCCAGCAGTCACCGGGGGACACCCAGCAATCAGCCCCAGCATTTT.

The CDR3 spells CASSPQRGTNSPLHF. CDR3 nucleotide sequence: TGTGCCAGCAGCCCTCAACGGGGAACGAATTCACCCCTCCACTTT. The chain employs TRBV5-4 and TRBJ1-6, with D unclear. Germline V gene lookup returns CDR1 SGHNT and CDR2 YYREEE (reference sequence). The CDR3 has 15 residues. The V gene lost 4 bases and the J gene lost 7 bases, with 15 bases spanning the gap.

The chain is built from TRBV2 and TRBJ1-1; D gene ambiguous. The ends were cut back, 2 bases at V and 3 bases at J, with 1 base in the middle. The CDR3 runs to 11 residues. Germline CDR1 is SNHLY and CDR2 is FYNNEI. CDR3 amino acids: CASSEYTEAFF. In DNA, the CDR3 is TGTGCCAGCAGTGAATACACTGAAGCTTTCTTT.

The DNA of the CDR3 is TGTGCCAGCAGTTACTCGGGGTCTGGAGAAAAACTGTTTTTT. Amino acid sequence: CASSYSGSGEKLFF. V is TRBV6-5 and J is TRBJ1-4, with unresolved D. Trimming removed 0 bases at V and 8 bases at J, with 10 bases between. The CDR3 extends over 14 amino acids. Germline CDR1 reads MNHEY; CDR2 reads SVGAGI.

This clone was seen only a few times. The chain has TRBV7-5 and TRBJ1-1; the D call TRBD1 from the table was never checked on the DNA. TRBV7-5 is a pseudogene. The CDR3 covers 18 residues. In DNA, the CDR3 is TGTGTCAGAAGCCCCCATGGACAGGGGCGGACAATGAACACTGAAGCTTTCTTT. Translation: CVRSPHGQGRTMNTEAFF.

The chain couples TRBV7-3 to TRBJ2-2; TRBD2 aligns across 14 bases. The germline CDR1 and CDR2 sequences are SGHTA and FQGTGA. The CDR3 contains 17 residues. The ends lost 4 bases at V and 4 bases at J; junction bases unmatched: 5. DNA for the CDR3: TGTGCCAGCAGCTCGGGACTAGCGGGGGTAGCCACCGGGGAGCTGTTTTTT. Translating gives CASSSGLAGVATGELFF.

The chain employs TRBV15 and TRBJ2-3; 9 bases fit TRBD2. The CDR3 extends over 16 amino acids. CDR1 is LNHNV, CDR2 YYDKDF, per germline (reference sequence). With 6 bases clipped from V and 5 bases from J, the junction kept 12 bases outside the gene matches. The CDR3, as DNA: TGTGCCACCAGGAGGGCTAGCGGGGATCGGGTAGATACGCAGTATTTT. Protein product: CATRRASGDRVDTQYF.

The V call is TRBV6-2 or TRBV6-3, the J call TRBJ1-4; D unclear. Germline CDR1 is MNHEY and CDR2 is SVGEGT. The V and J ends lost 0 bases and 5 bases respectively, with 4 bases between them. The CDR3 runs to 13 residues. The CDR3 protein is CASSYSKNEKLFF. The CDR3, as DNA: TGTGCCAGCAGTTACTCGAAGAATGAAAAACTGTTTTTT.

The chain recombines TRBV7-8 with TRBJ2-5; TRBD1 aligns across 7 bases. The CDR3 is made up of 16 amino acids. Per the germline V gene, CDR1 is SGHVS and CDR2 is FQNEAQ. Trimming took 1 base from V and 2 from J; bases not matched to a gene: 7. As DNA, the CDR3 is TGTGCCAGCAGCTTAGTAAATCCGGGACAGCAAGAGACCCAGTACTTC. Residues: CASSLVNPGQQETQYF.

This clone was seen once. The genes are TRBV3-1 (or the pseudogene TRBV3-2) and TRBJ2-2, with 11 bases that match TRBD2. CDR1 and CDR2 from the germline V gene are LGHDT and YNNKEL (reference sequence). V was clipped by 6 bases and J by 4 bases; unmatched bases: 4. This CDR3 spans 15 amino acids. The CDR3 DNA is TGTGCCAGCAGGCTTAGCGGGGGGGCCACCGGGGAGCTGTTTTTT. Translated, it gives CASRLSGGATGELFF.

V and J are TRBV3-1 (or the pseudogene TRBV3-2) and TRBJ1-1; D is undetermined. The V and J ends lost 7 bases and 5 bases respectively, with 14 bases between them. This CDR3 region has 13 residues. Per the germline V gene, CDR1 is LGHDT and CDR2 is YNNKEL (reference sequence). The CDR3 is CASTKSGKTEAFF. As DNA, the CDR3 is TGTGCCAGCACCAAAAGCGGTAAAACTGAAGCTTTCTTT.

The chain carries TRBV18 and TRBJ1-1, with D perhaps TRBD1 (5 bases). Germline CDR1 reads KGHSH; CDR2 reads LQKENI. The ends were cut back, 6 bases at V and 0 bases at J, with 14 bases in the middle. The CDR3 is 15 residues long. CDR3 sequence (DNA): TGTGCCAGCTCCCACGGGGACTCCATGAACACTGAAGCTTTCTTT. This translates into CASSHGDSMNTEAFF.

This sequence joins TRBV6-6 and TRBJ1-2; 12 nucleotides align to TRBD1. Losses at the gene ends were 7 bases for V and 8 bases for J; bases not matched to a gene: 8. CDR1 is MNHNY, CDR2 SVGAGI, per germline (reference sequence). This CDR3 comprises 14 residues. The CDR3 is CASNLRDRGHGYTF. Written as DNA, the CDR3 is TGTGCCAGCAACCTCCGGGACAGGGGGCACGGCTACACCTTC.

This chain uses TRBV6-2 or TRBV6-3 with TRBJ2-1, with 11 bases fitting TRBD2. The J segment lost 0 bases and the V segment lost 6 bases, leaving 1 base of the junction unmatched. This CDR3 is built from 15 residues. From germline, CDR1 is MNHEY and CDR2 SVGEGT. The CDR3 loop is CASSTSGSSYNEQFF. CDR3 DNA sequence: TGTGCCAGCAGCACTAGCGGGAGCTCCTACAATGAGCAGTTCTTC.

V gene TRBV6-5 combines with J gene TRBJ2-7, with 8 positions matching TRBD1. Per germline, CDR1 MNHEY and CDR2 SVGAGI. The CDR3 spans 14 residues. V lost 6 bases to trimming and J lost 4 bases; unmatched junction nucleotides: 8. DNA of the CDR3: TGTGCCAGCAGGGGACAGGCTCGACATTACGAGCAGTACGTC. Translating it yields CASRGQARHYEQYV.